What follows are 25 T cell receptor beta chains derived from one specimen sequenced in a study of shared clonotypes between healthy human individuals. TCRdb keeps only in-frame clones here, not all; method: immunoSEQ multiplex PCR. This table has 2,500,000 or so clones, less than 95% appearing once. The source material was naive CD4+ T cells from PBMCs. Stated subset: CD45RA+ positively selected. These receptors came from a man between 18 and 35 years old in good health. Some clones in this sample may be carry-over from other donors' samples.

The V call is TRBV23-1, the J call TRBJ1-2; D is unclear. TRBV23-1 is marked as an open reading frame, function uncertain. Trimming removed 9 bases at V and 6 bases at J, with 17 bases between. The CDR3 sequence is 13 residues long. The CDR3 region is CARGQEGMDGYTF. The CDR3 coding sequence is TGCGCCAGAGGCCAAGAGGGCATGGATGGCTACACCTTC.

V usage is TRBV25-1 and J usage is TRBJ2-2; the D is unclear. This CDR3 contains 16 residues. With 4 bases removed from V and 0 bases from J, the gap between germline ends came to 12 bases. In germline, CDR1 is MGHDK, CDR2 SYGVNS. The CDR3 region has the DNA TGTGCCAGCAGTGCACAGCTTTCCCCGAACACCGGGGAGCTGTTTTTT. This encodes CASSAQLSPNTGELFF.

V is TRBV7-2 and J is TRBJ2-5; tentatively, D is TRBD1 (6 bases). Germline V gene lookup returns CDR1 SGHTA and CDR2 FQGNSA. This CDR3 has 15 residues. V was pared by 1 base and J by 5 bases, with 14 bases between. For the CDR3, the DNA is TGTGCCAGCAGCTTAGGACAGGCGTTGGGGGAGACCCAGTACTTC. It specifies CASSLGQALGETQYF.

This clone was counted between two and nine times. This sequence joins TRBV2 and TRBJ1-1; no definite D call. The germline V gene has CDR1 SNHLY and CDR2 FYNNEI. There are 13 residues in the CDR3. Between the trimmed V and J ends, which lost 1 base and 11 bases, there was a span of 14 bases. The DNA for the CDR3 is TGTGCCAGCAGTGAAGGGACGGAGGGCGGTGCTTTCTTT. As protein: CASSEGTEGGAFF.

V is TRBV9 and J is TRBJ2-3; 7 bases map to TRBD2. CDR3 length: 15 amino acids. V dropped 0 bases and J dropped 4; count of bases not matched to a gene: 5. The V gene's germline CDR1 is SGDLS and CDR2 YYNGEE. Here the CDR3 DNA reads TGTGCCAGCAGCGTAGGGCTAGCGGAATCAGATACGCAGTATTTT. Translation: CASSVGLAESDTQYF.

The chain joins TRBV2 to TRBJ1-2; TRBD1 matches 7 bases. The CDR3 is made up of 15 amino acids. Germline CDR1 SNHLY, CDR2 FYNNEI. Trimming removed 8 bases from V and 5 bases from J; junction bases left unmatched: 14. CDR3 sequence (DNA): TGTGCCAGCGTTCTGGTGGAACAGGGGCCTTATGGCTACACCTTC. Residues: CASVLVEQGPYGYTF.

This chain links TRBV6-1 with TRBJ2-5; D not resolved. The CDR3 sequence is 14 residues long. Germline CDR1 and CDR2: MNHNS and SASEGT. Trimming took 10 bases from V and 2 from J, leaving 17 bases between them. The CDR3 sequence is CATQRAILQETQYF. CDR3 nucleotide sequence: TGTGCCACCCAAAGGGCCATACTTCAAGAGACCCAGTACTTC.

This chain links TRBV6-5 with TRBJ2-3; 7 nucleotides align to TRBD1. J gave up 3 bases and V 6 bases, and 3 bases lay outside the gene matches. Germline CDR1 is MNHEY and CDR2 is SVGAGI. This CDR3 contains 13 residues. CDR3 region: CASRGTATDTQYF. The DNA for the CDR3 is TGTGCCAGCAGAGGGACAGCGACAGATACGCAGTATTTT.

The CDR3 DNA follows: TGCGCCAGCAGCACCACAGCGGGCCCCTACAATGAGCAGTTCTTC. It translates to CASSTTAGPYNEQFF. The chain recombines TRBV5-1 with TRBJ2-1; tentatively, D is TRBD2 (6 bases). Germline V gene data show CDR1 as SGHRS and CDR2 as YFSETQ. V dropped 4 bases and J dropped 2 bases, with 13 bases sitting between them. This CDR3 has 15 amino acids.

The gene calls are TRBV5-5 and TRBJ2-7, with 7 bases matching TRBD1. Germline V CDR1 and CDR2: SGHKS, YYEKEE (reference sequence). V lost 2 bases to trimming and J lost 4 bases; unmatched junction nucleotides: 3. The CDR3 covers 13 residues. Here the CDR3 DNA reads TGTGCCAGCAGCTTAGGGACAGTTTACGAGCAGTACTTC. Amino acids: CASSLGTVYEQYF.

This sequence joins TRBV6-6 and TRBJ2-7, with TRBD2 matching 7 bases. CDR3 length: 14 amino acids. Looked up from germline, CDR1 is MNHNY and CDR2 is SVGAGI (reference sequence). V was pared by 2 bases and J by 4 bases, with 5 bases of the junction left unmatched. The CDR3 sequence is CASSYAGAGYEQYF. The CDR3 DNA reads as TGTGCCAGCAGTTACGCGGGAGCAGGTTACGAGCAGTACTTC.

Turning to this clone: The identical CDR3 is also encoded by other nucleotide sequences in the sample. The chain carries TRBV5-6 and TRBJ1-2; 9 nucleotides agree with TRBD1. V gave up 4 bases and J gave up 3 bases; unmatched junction bases: 4. The CDR3 has 14 residues. CDR1 is SGHDT, CDR2 YYEEEE, per germline. CDR3 region: CASSLGQGDYGYTF. CDR3 nucleotides: TGTGCCAGCAGCCTGGGACAGGGAGACTATGGCTACACCTTC.

The sample holds one count of this clone. The chain recombines TRBV28 with TRBJ2-7; a weak D match, TRBD1 (6 bases). Between the trimmed V and J ends, which lost 8 bases and 2 bases, there was a span of 16 bases. CDR1 MDHEN and CDR2 SYDVKM come from the germline V gene. CDR3 length: 14 amino acids. The CDR3 here is CASLQGIGPYEQYF. Here the CDR3 DNA reads TGTGCCAGCCTCCAGGGGATCGGCCCCTACGAGCAGTACTTC.

The CDR3 is CASSLFSGFQETQYF. DNA for the CDR3: TGTGCCAGCAGCTTGTTCAGCGGCTTCCAAGAGACCCAGTACTTC. The chain couples TRBV5-4 to TRBJ2-5; D perhaps matches TRBD2 (5 bases). Trimming cost V 1 base and J 1 base, with 11 bases left between them. The CDR3 length is 15 residues. Germline V gene lookup returns CDR1 SGHNT and CDR2 YYREEE (reference sequence).

This sequence joins TRBV4-1 and TRBJ1-6; D might be TRBD1 (5 bases). The CDR3 is 15 amino acids. Trimming took off 0 bases at V and 8 bases at J, with 11 bases between the two ends. Germline CDR1 is MGHRA and CDR2 is YSYEKL. The CDR3 protein is CASSQEGLGDSPLHF. The CDR3 DNA reads as TGCGCCAGCAGCCAAGAAGGGTTGGGGGATTCACCCCTCCACTTT.

V is TRBV20-1 and J is TRBJ2-7; D is unresolved. The CDR3 sequence is 11 residues long. Germline values: CDR1 DFQATT, CDR2 SNEGSKA (reference sequence). Trimming took 2 bases from V and 7 from J, leaving 9 bases between them. The DNA for the CDR3 is TGCAGTGCTAGACGGAGAGTTGAGCAGTACTTC. Its protein is CSARRRVEQYF.

The V gene is TRBV5-4, the J gene TRBJ2-3; D remains unclear. This CDR3 spans 13 amino acids. The germline V gene has CDR1 SGHNT and CDR2 YYREEE (reference sequence). The germline V and J ends were trimmed by 0 bases and 6 bases, with 8 bases remaining between them. DNA of the CDR3: TGTGCCAGCAGCTTGGACCTGCCCGATACGCAGTATTTT. Translating gives CASSLDLPDTQYF.

This chain uses TRBV14 with TRBJ1-1; tentative D call: TRBD1 (5 bases). Germline V gene lookup returns CDR1 SGHDN and CDR2 FVKESK. The CDR3 totals 12 residues. Trimming cost V 4 bases and J 11 bases, with 14 bases left between them. CDR3 amino acids: CASSPSGGEAFF. CDR3 nucleotide sequence: TGTGCCAGCAGCCCGTCCGGGGGTGAGGCTTTCTTT.

This chain connects TRBV6-5 to TRBJ2-2; 10 bases map to TRBD2. The CDR3 loop spans 15 amino acids. Germline loops: CDR1 MNHEY, CDR2 SVGAGI. J was trimmed by 4 bases and V by 8 bases; bases with no gene match: 7. CDR3 protein: CASCWTSGGTGELFF. In DNA, the CDR3 is TGTGCCAGCTGCTGGACTAGCGGAGGCACCGGGGAGCTGTTTTTT.

The chain is built from TRBV27 and TRBJ2-3; a possible D gene is TRBD2 (6 bases). Germline V gene lookup returns CDR1 MNHEY and CDR2 SMNVEV (reference sequence). The CDR3 sequence is 16 residues long. V was pared by 8 bases and J by 2 bases, with 20 bases between. In DNA, the CDR3 is TGTGCCAGCCCGACTAGTCCCTTACCTTTCACAGATACGCAGTATTTT. It specifies CASPTSPLPFTDTQYF.

This chain joins TRBV28 and TRBJ2-5; TRBD2 matches at 8 bases. J lost 6 bases, V lost 6 bases, and 9 bases had no gene match. This CDR3 is 14 amino acids long. Germline CDR1 is MDHEN and CDR2 is SYDVKM. The DNA of the CDR3 is TGTGCCAGCAGCGACGGGGGGGGGCGTCAGACCCAGTACTTC. It specifies CASSDGGGRQTQYF.

This chain links TRBV6-5 with TRBJ1-5; no definite D call. This CDR3 is 13 amino acids long. Trimming took off 7 bases at V and 7 bases at J, with 14 bases between the two ends. From germline, CDR1 is MNHEY and CDR2 SVGAGI. CDR3 sequence: CASTMAVGQPQHF. The CDR3 bases are TGTGCCAGCACCATGGCGGTTGGACAGCCCCAGCATTTT.

The chain is built from TRBV27 and TRBJ2-6; D possibly corresponds to TRBD1 (5 bases). V lost 4 bases, J lost 0 bases, and 19 bases lay in between. Germline assignment: CDR1 MNHEY and CDR2 SMNVEV (reference sequence). CDR3 size: 19 residues. Here the CDR3 DNA reads TGTGCCAGCAGTTCCATTTATAAGACAGTCCTCTCTGGGGCCAACGTCCTGACTTTC. As protein: CASSSIYKTVLSGANVLTF. Using reference TRBV27 and TRBJ2-6 for the parts outside the CDR3, the full variable domain is EAQVTQNPRYLITVTGKKLTVTCSQNMNHEYMSWYRQDPGLGLRQIYYSMNVEVTDKGDVPEGYKVSRKEKRNFPLILESPSPNQTSLYFCASSSIYKTVLSGANVLTFGAGSRLTVL.

The J gene is TRBJ2-1, the V gene TRBV11-2; TRBD2 matches at 11 bases. CDR3 length: 18 amino acids. The junction had 11 bases not matched to a gene; V was cut back by 5 bases and J by 2 bases. CDR1 is SGHAT, CDR2 FQNNGV, per germline. CDR3 protein: CASSIASGTSGPYNEQFF. The DNA for the CDR3 is TGTGCCAGCAGCATCGCGTCAGGGACTAGCGGACCCTACAATGAGCAGTTCTTC.

The rearrangement joins TRBV6-5 to TRBJ1-2; D is unresolved. Germline V gene lookup returns CDR1 MNHEY and CDR2 SVGAGI. Trimming cost V 8 bases and J 4 bases, with 11 bases left between them. This CDR3 is 12 amino acids long. This chain's CDR3 is CASGTGFYGYTF. The CDR3 DNA reads TGTGCCAGCGGAACGGGGTTCTATGGCTACACCTTC.